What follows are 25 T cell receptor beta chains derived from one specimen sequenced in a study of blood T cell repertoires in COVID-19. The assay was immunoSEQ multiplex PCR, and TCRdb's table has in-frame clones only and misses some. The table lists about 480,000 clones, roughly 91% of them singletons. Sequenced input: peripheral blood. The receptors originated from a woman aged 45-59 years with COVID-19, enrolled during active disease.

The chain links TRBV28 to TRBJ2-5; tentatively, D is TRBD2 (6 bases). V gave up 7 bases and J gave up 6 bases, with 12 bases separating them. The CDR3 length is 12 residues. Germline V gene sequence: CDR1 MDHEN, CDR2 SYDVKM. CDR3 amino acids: CASNGGLQTQYF. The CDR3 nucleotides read TGTGCCAGCAATGGGGGGTTGCAGACCCAGTACTTC.

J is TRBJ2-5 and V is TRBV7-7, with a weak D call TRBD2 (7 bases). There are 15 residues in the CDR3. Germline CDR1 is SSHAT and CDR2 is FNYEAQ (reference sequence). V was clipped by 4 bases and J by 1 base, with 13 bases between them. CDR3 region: CASSSGGGGQETQYF. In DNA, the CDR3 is TGTGCCAGCAGCTCTGGGGGGGGCGGCCAAGAGACCCAGTACTTC.

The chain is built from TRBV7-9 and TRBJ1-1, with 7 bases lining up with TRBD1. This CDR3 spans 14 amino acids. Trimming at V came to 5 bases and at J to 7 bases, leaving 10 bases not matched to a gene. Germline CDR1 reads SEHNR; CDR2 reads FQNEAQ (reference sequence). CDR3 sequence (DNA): TGTGCCAGCAGCGGTACCGGGACAGATCTTGAAGCTTTCTTT. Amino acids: CASSGTGTDLEAFF. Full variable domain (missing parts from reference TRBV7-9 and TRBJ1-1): DTGVSQNPRHKITKRGQNVTFRCDPISEHNRLYWYRQTLGQGPEFLTYFQNEAQLEKSRLLSDRFSAERPKGSFSTLEIQRTEQGDSAMYLCASSGTGTDLEAFFGQGTRLTVV.

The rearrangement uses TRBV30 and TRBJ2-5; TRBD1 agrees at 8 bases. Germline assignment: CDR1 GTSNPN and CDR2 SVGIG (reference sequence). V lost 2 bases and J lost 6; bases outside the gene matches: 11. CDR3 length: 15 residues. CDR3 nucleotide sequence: TGTGCCTGGAGTCCCCCGAGACAGGGGAGAAAGACCCAGTACTTC. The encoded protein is CAWSPPRQGRKTQYF.

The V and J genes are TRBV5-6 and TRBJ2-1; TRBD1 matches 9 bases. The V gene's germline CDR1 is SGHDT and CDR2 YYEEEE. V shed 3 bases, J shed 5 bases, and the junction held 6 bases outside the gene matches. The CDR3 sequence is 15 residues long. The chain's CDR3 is CASSYPGQGDNEQFF. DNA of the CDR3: TGTGCCAGCAGCTACCCGGGACAGGGAGACAATGAGCAGTTCTTC.

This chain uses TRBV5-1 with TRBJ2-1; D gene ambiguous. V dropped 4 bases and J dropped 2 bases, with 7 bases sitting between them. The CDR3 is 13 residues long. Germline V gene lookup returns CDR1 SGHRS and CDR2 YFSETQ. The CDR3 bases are TGCGCCAGCAGCCCCCCTCCCTACAATGAGCAGTTCTTC. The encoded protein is CASSPPPYNEQFF.

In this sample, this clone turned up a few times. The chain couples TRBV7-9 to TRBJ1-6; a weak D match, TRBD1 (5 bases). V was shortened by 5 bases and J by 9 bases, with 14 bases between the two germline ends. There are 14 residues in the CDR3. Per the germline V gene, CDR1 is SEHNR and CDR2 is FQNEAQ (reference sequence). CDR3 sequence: CASSLGGLVSPLHF. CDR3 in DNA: TGTGCCAGCAGCCTCGGGGGGTTGGTTTCACCCCTCCACTTT.

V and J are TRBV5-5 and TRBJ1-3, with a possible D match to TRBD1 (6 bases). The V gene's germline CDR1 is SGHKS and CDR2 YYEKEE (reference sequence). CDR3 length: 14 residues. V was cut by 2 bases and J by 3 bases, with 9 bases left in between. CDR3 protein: CASSLQGLGNTIYF. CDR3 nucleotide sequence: TGTGCCAGCAGCTTACAGGGTCTTGGAAACACCATATATTTT.

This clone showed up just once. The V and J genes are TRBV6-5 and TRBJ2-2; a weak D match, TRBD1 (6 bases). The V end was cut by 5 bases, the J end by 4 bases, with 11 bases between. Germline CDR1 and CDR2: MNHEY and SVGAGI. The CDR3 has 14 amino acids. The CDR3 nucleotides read TGTGCCAGCAGTATCTCACAGGGCACCGGGGAGCTGTTTTTT. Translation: CASSISQGTGELFF.

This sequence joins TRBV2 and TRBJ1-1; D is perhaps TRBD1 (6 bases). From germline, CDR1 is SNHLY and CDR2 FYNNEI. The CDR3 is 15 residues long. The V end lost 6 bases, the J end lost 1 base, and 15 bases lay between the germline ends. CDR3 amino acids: CASRAGGPKNTEAFF. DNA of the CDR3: TGTGCCAGCAGGGCGGGGGGGCCCAAGAACACTGAAGCTTTCTTT. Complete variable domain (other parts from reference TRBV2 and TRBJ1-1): EPEVTQTPSHQVTQMGQEVILRCVPISNHLYFYWYRQILGQKVEFLVSFYNNEISEKSEIFDDQFSVERPDGSNFTLKIRSTKLEDSAMYFCASRAGGPKNTEAFFGQGTRLTVV.

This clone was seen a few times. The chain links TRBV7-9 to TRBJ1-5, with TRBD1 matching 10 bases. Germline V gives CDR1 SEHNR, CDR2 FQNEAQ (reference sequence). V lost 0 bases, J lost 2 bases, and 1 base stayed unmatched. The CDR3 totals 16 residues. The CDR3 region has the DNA TGTGCCAGCAGCTTAGCAGGACAGGGGGGCAATCAGCCCCAGCATTTT. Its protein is CASSLAGQGGNQPQHF.

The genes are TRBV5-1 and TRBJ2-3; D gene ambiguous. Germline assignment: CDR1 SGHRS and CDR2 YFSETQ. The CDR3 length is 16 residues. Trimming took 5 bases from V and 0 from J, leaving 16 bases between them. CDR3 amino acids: CASSDPTYTSTDTQYF. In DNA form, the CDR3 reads TGCGCCAGCAGTGACCCGACATACACTAGCACAGATACGCAGTATTTT.

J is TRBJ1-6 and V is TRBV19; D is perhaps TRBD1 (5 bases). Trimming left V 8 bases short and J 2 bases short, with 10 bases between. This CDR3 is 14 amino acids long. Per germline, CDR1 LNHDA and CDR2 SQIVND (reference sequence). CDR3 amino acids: CASFTGPYNSPLHF. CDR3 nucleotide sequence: TGTGCCAGTTTTACAGGTCCCTATAATTCACCCCTCCACTTT.

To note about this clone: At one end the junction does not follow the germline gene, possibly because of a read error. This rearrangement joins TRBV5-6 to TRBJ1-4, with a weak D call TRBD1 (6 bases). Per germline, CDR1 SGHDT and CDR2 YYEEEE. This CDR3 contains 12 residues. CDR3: CASSFRFAGENF. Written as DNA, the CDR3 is TGTGCCAGCAGCTTTCGTTTCGCAGGGGAAAATTTT.

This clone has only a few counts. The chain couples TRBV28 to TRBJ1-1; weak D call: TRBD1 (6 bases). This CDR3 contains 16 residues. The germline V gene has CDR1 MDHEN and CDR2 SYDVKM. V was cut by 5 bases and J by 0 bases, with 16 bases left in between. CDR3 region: CASSKPGHRMNTEAFF. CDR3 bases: TGTGCCAGCAGTAAACCGGGACATAGGATGAACACTGAAGCTTTCTTT.

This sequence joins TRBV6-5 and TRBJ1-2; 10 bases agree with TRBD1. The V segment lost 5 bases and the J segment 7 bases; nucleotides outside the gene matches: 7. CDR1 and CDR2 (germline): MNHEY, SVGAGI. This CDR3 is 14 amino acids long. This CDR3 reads CASSTTRTGGGYTF. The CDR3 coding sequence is TGTGCCAGCAGTACTACCAGGACAGGGGGTGGCTACACCTTC.

CDR3 DNA sequence: TGTGCCAGCAAGGCTAGCGGGGGTGAATGGGAGCAGTTCTTC. Its translation is CASKASGGEWEQFF. The chain recombines TRBV2 with TRBJ2-1; 10 bases align to TRBD2. The germline V gene has CDR1 SNHLY and CDR2 FYNNEI. V was pared by 7 bases and J by 10 bases, with 10 bases of the junction left unmatched. The CDR3 contains 14 residues.

Written as DNA, the CDR3 is TGTGCCAGCAGCTTATTAGGGGGCTCCTACGAGCAGTACTTC. Translating it yields CASSLLGGSYEQYF. This rearrangement joins TRBV11-2 to TRBJ2-7, with TRBD1 as a possible D gene (6 bases). This CDR3 is built from 14 residues. The V end lost 2 bases, the J end lost 0 bases, and 8 bases lay between the germline ends. The germline gives CDR1 SGHAT, CDR2 FQNNGV.

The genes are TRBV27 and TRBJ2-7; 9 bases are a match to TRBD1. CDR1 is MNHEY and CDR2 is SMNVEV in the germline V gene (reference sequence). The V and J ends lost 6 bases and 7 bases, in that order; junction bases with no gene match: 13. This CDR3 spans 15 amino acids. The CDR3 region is CASRSRQGEPLEQYF. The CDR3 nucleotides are TGTGCCAGCAGATCAAGACAGGGGGAACCCCTGGAGCAGTACTTC.

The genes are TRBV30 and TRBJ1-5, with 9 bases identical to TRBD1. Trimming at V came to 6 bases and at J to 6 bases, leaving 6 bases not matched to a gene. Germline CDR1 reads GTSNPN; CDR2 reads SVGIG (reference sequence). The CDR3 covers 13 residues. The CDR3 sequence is CACTGGAGQPQHF. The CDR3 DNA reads TGTGCCTGCACAGGGGGCGCGGGTCAGCCCCAGCATTTT. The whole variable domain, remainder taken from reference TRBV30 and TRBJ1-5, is SQTIHQWPATLVQPVGSPLSLECTVEGTSNPNLYWYRQAAGRGLQLLFYSVGIGQISSEVPQNLSASRPQDRQFILSSKKLLLSDSGFYLCACTGGAGQPQHFGDGTRLSIL.

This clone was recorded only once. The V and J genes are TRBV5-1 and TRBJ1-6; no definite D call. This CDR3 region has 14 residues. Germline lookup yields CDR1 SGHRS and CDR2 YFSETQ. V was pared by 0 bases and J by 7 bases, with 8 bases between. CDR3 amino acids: CASSLDSMNSPLHF. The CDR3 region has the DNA TGCGCCAGCAGCTTGGACAGTATGAATTCACCCCTCCACTTT.

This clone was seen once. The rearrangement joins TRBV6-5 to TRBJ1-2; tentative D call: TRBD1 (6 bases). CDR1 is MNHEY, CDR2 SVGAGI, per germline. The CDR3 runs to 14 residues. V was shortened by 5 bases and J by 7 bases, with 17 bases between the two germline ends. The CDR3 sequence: CASSLSGGAFGYTF. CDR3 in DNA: TGTGCCAGCAGTCTTTCTGGGGGGGCGTTTGGCTACACCTTC.

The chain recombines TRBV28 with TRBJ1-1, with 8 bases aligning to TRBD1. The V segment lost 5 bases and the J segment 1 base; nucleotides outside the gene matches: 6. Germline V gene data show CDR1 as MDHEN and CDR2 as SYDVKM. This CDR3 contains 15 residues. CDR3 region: CASSLDRVRNTEAFF. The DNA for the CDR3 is TGTGCCAGCAGTCTGGACAGGGTACGGAACACTGAAGCTTTCTTT.

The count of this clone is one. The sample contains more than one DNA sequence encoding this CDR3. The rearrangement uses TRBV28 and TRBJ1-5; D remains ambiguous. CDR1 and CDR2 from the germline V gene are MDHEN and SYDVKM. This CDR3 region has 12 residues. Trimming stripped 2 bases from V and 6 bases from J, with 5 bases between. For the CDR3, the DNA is TGTGCCAGCAGTTTAGGCGGTCAGCCCCAGCATTTT. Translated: CASSLGGQPQHF.

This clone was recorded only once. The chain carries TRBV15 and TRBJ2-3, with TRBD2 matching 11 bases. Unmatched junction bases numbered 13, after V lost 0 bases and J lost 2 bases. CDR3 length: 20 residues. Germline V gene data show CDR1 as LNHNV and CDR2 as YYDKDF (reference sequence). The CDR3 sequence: CATSRDSGLAGGHTTDTQYF. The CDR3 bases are TGTGCCACCAGCAGAGATTCCGGCCTAGCGGGGGGCCATACCACAGATACGCAGTATTTT.